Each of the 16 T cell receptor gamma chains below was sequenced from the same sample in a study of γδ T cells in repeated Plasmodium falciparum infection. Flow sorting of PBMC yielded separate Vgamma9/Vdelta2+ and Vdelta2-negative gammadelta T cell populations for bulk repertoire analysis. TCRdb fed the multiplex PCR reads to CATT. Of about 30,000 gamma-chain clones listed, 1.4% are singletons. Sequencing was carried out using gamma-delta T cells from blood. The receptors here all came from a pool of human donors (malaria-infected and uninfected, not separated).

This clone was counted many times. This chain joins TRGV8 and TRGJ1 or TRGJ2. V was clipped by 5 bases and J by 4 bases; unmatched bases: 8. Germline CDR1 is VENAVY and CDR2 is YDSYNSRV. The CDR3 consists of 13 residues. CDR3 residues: CATWAPRYYKKLF. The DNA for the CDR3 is TGTGCCACCTGGGCTCCAAGGTATTATAAGAAACTCTTT.

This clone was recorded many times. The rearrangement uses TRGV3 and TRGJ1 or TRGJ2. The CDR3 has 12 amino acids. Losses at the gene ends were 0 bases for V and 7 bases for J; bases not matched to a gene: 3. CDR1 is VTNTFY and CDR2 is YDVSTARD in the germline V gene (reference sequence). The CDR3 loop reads CATWDRLYKKLF. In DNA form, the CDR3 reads TGTGCCACCTGGGACAGGCTCTATAAGAAACTCTTT.

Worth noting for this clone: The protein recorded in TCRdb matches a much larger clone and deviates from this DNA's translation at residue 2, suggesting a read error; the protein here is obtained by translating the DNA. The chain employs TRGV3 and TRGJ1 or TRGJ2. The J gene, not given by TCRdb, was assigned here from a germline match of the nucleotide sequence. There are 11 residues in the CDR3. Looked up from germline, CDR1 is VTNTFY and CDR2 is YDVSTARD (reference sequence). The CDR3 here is CTTWDKKKKLF. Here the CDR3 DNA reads TGTACCACCTGGGACAAGAAAAAGAAACTCTTT.

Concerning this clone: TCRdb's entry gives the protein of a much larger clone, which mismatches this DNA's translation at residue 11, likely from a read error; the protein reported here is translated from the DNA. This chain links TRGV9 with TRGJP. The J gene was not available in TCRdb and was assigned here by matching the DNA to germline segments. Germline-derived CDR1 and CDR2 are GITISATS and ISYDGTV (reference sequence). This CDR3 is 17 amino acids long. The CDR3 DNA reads TGTGCCTTGTGGGATAACCTAAACGGGTTGAGCAAAAAAATCAAGGTATTT. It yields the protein CALWDNLNGLSKKIKVF.

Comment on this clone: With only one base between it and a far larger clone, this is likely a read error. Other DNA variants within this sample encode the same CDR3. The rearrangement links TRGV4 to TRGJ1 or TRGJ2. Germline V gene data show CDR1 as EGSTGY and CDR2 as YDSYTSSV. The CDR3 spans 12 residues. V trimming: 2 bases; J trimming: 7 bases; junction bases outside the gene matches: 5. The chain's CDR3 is CATWDDGYKKLF. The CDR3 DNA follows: TGTGCCACCTGGGATGACGGCTATAAGAAACTCTTT.

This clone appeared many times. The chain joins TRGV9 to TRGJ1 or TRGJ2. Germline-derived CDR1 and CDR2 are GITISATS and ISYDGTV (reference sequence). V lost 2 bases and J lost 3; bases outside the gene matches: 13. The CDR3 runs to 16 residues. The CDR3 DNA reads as TGTGCCTTGTGGGAGGGGCCCAACGAGGGTTATTATAAGAAACTCTTT. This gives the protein CALWEGPNEGYYKKLF.

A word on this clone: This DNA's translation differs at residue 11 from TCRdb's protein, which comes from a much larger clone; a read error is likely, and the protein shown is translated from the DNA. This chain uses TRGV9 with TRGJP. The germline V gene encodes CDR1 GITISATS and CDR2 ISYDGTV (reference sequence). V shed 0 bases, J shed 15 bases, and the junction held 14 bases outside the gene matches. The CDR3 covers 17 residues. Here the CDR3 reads CALWEVTTEMDKKIKVF. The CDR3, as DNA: TGTGCCTTGTGGGAGGTGACAACGGAGATGGACAAAAAAATCAAGGTATTT.

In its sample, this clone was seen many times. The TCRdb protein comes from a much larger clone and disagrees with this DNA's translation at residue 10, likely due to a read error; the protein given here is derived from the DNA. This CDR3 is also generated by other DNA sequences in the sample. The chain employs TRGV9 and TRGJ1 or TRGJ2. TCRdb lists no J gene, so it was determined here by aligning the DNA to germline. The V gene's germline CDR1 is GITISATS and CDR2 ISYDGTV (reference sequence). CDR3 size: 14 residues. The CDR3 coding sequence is TGTGCCTTGTGGGAGGTGCAGGCTTATCATAAGAAACTCTTT. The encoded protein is CALWEVQAYHKKLF.

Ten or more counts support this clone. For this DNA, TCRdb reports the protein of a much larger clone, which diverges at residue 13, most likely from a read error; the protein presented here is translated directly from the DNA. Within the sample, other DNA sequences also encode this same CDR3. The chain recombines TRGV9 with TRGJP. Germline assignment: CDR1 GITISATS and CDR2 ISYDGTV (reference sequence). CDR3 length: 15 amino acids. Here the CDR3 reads CALWEVELGKKIEVF. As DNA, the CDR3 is TGTGCCTTGTGGGAGGTGGAGTTGGGCAAAAAAATCGAGGTATTT.

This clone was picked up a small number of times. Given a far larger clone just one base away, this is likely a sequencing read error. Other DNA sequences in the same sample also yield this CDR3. The CDR3 is CALWEVHLLGLGKKIKVF. The CDR3 DNA reads as TGTGCCCTGTGGGAGGTGCATCTGCTGGGGTTGGGCAAAAAAATCAAGGTATTT. The chain employs TRGV9 and TRGJP. No J gene was available from TCRdb, and it was assigned here by a germline match of the DNA. The CDR3 totals 18 residues. In germline, CDR1 is GITISATS, CDR2 ISYDGTV (reference sequence).

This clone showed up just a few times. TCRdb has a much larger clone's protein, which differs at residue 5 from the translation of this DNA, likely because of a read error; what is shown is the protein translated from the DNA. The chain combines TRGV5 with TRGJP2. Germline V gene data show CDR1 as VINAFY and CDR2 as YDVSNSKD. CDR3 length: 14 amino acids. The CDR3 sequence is CATWGRPGDWIKTF. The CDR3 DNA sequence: TGTGCCACCTGGGGCAGGCCGGGGGATTGGATCAAGACGTTT.

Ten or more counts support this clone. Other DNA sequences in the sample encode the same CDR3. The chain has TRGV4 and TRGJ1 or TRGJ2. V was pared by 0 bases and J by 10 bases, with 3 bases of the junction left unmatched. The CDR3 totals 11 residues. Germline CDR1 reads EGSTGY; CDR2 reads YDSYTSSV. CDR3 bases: TGTGCCACCTGGGATGGGTTGAAGAAACTCTTT. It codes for CATWDGLKKLF.

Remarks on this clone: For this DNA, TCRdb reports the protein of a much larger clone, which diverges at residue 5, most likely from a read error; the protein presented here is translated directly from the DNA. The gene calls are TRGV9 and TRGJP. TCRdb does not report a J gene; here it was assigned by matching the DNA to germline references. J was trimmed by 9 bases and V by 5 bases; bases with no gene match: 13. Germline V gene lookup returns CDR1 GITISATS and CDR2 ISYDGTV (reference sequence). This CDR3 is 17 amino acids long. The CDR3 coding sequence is TGTGCCTTGTGGGGGCTACCAACAGGGTTGGGCAAAAAAATCAAGGTATTT. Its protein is CALWGLPTGLGKKIKVF.

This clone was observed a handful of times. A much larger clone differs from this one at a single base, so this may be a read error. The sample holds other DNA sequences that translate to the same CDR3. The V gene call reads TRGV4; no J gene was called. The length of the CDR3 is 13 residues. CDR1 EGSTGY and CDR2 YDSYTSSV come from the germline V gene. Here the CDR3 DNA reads TGTGCCACCTGGGATTGGTGCGGCTATAAGAAGCTCTTT. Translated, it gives CATWDWCGYKKLF.

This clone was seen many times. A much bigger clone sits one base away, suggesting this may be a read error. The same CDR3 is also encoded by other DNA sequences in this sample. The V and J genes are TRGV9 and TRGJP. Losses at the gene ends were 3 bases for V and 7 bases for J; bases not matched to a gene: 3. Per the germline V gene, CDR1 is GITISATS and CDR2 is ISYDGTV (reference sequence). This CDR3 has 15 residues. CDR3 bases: TGTGCCTTGTGGGAGCCCGAGTTGGGCAAAAAAATCAAGGTATTT. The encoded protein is CALWEPELGKKIKVF.

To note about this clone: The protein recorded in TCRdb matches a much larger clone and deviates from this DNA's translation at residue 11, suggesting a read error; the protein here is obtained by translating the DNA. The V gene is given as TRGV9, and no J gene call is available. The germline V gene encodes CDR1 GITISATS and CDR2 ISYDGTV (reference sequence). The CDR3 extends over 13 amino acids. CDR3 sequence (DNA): TGTGCCTTGTGGGAGGCCCCAATTATGAAGAGACTCTTT. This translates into CALWEAPIMKRLF.